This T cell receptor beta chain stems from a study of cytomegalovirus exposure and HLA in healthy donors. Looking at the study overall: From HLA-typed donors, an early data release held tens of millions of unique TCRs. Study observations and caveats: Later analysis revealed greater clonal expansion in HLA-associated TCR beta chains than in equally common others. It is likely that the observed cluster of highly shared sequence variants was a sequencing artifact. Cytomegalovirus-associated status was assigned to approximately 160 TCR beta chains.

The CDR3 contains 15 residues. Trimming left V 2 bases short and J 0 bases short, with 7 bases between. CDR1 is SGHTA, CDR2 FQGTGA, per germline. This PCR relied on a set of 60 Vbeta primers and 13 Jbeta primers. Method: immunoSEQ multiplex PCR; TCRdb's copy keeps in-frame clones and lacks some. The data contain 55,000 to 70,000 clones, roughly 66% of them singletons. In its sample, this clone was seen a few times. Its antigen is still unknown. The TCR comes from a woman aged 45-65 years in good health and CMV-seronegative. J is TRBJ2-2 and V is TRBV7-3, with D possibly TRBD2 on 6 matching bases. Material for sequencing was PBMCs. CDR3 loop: CASSLGGTNTGELFF. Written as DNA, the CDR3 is TGTGCCAGCAGCTTAGGAGGGACGAACACCGGGGAGCTGTTTTTT.